This T cell receptor (beta chain) emerged from a study of blood T cell repertoires in COVID-19. TCRdb keeps only in-frame clones here, not all; method: immunoSEQ multiplex PCR. The sample lists about 360,000 clones; over 75% were seen once. CDR1 and CDR2 from the germline V gene are SGDLS and YYNGEE. J was trimmed by 7 bases and V by 3 bases; bases with no gene match: 16. The CDR3 is made up of 16 amino acids. Material: PBMCs or T cells enriched from blood (not recorded which). This chain links TRBV9 with TRBJ2-7, with TRBD1 matching 7 bases. The receptor comes from a young man who had recovered from COVID-19. The CDR3 region has the DNA TGTGCCAGCAGCGCAAGGACAGGTTCCGTGTTTGAGGAGCAGTACTTC. It specifies CASSARTGSVFEEQYF.